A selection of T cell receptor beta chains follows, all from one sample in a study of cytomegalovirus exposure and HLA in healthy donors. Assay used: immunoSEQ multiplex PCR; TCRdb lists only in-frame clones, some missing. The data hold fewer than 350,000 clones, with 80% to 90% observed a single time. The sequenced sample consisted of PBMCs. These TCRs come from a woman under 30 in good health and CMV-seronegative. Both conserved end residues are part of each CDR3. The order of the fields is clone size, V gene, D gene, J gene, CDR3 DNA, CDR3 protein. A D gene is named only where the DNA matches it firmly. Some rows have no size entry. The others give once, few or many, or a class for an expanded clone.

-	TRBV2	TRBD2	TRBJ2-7	TGTGCCAGCAAGGGAGGGACGGGATACCTCTACGAGCAGTACTTC	CASKGGTGYLYEQYF
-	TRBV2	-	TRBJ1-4	TGTGCCAGCAGTGCGAATACAGGAGCAACTAATGAAAAACTGTTTTTT	CASSANTGATNEKLFF
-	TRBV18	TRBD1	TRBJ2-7	TGTGCCAGCTCACCGCCATGGACAGGGGGCTACGAGCAGTACTTC	CASSPPWTGGYEQYF
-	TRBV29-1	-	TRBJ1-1	TGCAGCGTTGCGCGGGGGCAGAACACTGAAGCTTTCTTT	CSVARGQNTEAFF
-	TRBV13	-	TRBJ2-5	TGTGCCAGCAGCTCAGGAAGTAGCGTGGAGACCCAGTACTTC	CASSSGSSVETQYF
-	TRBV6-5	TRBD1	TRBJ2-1	TGTGCCAGCAGTTACGAGGGACAGGAGTACAATGAGCAGTTCTTC	CASSYEGQEYNEQFF
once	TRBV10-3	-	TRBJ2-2	TGTGCCATCTTAGGGGAGAACACCGGGGAGCTGTTTTTT	CAILGENTGELFF
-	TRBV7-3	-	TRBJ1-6	TGTGCCAGCAGCCGCCGGGGGTCCGGTTCACCCCTCCACTTT	CASSRRGSGSPLHF
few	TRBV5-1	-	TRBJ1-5	TGCGCCAGCAGCTTGGCGGGACTAAATAGCAATCAGCCCCAGCATTTT	CASSLAGLNSNQPQHF
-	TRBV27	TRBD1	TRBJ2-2	TGTGCCAGCAGTTTATCCGGGACAGGGTTCACCGGGGAGCTGTTTTTT	CASSLSGTGFTGELFF
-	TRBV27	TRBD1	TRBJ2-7	TGTGCCAGCAGTTTATACAGGGGTCCCTACGAGCAGTACTTC	CASSLYRGPYEQYF
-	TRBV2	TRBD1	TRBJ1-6	TGTGCCAGCAGAGGGACAGTAAGCTCCTATAATTCCCCCCTCCACTTT	CASRGTVSSYNSPLHF
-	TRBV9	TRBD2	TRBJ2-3	TGTGCCAGCAGCGTAGCGGAACTAGCGGGGGATTATACGCAGTATTTT	CASSVAELAGDYTQYF
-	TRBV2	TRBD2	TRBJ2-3	TGTGCCAGCAGTGAAATGCTAGCGGGGCCTCCAGATACGCAGTATTTT	CASSEMLAGPPDTQYF
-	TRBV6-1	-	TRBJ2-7	TGTGCCAGCAGGCTCACAGGGTCGAGCTCCTACGAGCAGTACTTC	CASRLTGSSSYEQYF
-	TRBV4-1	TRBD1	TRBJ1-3	TGCGCCAGCAGCCAAGATTATAATCGACAGGGGAGCTCTGGAAACACCATATATTTT	CASSQDYNRQGSSGNTIYF
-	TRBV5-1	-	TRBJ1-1	TGCGCCAGCAGCTTTGGGGGGGGCACTGAAGCTTTCTTT	CASSFGGGTEAFF
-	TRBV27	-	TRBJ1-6	TGTGCCAGCACCCCAAGTGGCGGAAATAATAATTCACCCCTCCACTTT	CASTPSGGNNNSPLHF
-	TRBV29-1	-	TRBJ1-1	TGCAGCGCCCTGAGGCAGAACACTGAAGCTTTCTTT	CSALRQNTEAFF
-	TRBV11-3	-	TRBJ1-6	TGTGCCAGCAGTTCGGGTGGTAATTCACCCCTCCACTTT	CASSSGGNSPLHF
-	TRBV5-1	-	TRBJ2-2	TGCGCCAGCAGCTTGGTAGTGGGGGAGCTGTTTTTT	CASSLVVGELFF
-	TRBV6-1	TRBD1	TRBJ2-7	TGTGCCAGCAGGAGGGGGACAGGATTATACTACGAGCAGTACTTC	CASRRGTGLYYEQYF
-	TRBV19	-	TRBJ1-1	TGTGCCAGTAGTATAGTGCGCGACAGACTTTACACTGAAGCTTTCTTT	CASSIVRDRLYTEAFF
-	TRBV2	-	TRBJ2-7	TGTGCCAGCTGTAACCGGGACTCCTCCTACGAGCAGTACTTC	CASCNRDSSYEQYF
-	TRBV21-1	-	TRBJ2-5	TGTGCCAGCAGCGCACGCCCGAGCGGGGGGGGAGAGACCCAGTACTTC	CASSARPSGGGETQYF
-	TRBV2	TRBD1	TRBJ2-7	TGTGCCAGCCGAACCAAGGGGGCCGGGCAGTACTTC	CASRTKGAGQYF
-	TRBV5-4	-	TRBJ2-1	TGTGCCAGCAGCCCGAACTACTACAATGAGCAGTTCTTC	CASSPNYYNEQFF